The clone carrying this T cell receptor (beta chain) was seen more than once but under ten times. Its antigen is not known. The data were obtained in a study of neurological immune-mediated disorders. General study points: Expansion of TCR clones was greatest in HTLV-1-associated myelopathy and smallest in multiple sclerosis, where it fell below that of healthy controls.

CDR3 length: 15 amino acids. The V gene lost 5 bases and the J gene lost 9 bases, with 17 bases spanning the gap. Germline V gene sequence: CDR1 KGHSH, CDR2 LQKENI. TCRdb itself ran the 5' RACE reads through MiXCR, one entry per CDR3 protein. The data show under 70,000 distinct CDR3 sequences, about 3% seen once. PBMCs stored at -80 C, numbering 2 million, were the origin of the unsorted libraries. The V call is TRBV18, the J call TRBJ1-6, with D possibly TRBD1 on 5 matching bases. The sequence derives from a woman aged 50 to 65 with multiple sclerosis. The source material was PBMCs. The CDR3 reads CASSASGTGGSPLHF. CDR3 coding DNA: TGTGCCAGCTCAGCTTCCGGGACCGGAGGTTCACCCCTCCACTTT. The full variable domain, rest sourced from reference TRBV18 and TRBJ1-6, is NAGVMQNPRHLVRRRGQEARLRCSPMKGHSHVYWYRQLPEEGLKFMVYLQKENIIDESGMPKERFSAEFPKEGPSILRIQQVVRGDSAAYFCASSASGTGGSPLHFGNGTRLTVT.